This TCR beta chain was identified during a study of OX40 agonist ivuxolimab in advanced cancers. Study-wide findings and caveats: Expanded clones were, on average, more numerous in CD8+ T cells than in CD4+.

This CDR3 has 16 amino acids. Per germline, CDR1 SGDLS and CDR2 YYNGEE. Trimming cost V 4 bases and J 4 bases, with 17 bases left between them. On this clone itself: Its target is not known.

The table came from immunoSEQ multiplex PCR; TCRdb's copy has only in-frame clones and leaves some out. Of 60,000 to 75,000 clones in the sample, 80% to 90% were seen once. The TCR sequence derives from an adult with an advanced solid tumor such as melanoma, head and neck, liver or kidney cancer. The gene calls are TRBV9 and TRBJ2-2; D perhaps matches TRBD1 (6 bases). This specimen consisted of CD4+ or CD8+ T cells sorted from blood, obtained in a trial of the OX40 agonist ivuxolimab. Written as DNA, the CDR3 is TGTGCCAGCAGCTTCTACAGGGATCCGGGCACCGGGGAGCTGTTTTTT. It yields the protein CASSFYRDPGTGELFF. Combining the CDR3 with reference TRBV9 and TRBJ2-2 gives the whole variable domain DSGVTQTPKHLITATGQRVTLRCSPRSGDLSVYWYQQSLDQGLQFLIQYYNGEERAKGNILERFSAQQFPDLHSELNLSSLELGDSALYFCASSFYRDPGTGELFFGEGSRLTVL.